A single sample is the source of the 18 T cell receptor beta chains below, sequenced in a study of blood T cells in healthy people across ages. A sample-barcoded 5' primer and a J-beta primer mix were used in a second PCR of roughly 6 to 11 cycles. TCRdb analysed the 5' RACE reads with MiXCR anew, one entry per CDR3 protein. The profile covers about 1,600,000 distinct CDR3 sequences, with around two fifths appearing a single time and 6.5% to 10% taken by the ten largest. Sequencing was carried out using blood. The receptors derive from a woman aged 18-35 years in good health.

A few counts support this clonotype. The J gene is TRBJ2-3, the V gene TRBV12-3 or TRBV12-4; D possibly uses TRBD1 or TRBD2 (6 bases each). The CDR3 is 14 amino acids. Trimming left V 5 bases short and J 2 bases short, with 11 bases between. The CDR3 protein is CASSAPGATDTQYF. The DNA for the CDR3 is TGTGCCAGCAGTGCTCCGGGGGCCACAGATACGCAGTATTTT.

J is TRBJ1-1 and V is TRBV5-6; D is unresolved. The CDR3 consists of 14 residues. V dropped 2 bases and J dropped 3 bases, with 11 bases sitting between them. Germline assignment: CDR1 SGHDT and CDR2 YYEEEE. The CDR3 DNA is TGTGCCAGCAGCTTCGAGAGAGGGTACACTGAAGCTTTCTTT. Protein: CASSFERGYTEAFF.

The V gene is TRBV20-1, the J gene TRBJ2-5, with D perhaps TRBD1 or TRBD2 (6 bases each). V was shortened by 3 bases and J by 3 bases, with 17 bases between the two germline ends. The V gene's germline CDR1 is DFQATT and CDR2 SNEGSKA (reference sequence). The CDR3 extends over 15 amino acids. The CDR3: CSASIPGGGKETQYF. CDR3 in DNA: TGCAGTGCTAGTATTCCAGGAGGGGGTAAAGAGACCCAGTACTTC.

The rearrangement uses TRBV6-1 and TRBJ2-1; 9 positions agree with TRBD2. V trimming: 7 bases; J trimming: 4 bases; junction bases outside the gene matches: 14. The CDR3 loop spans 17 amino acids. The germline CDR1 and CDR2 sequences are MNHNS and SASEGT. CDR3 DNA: TGTGCCAGCACTCGGCGCCTGACTAGCGGAAAATACAATGAGCAGTTCTTC. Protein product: CASTRRLTSGKYNEQFF.

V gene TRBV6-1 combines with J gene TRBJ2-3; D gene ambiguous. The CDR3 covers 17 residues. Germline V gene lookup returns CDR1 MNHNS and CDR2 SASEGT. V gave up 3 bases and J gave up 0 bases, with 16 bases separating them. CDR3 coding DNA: TGTGCCAGCAGTGAGACGTGGTTTGATACCAGCACAGATACGCAGTATTTT. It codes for CASSETWFDTSTDTQYF.

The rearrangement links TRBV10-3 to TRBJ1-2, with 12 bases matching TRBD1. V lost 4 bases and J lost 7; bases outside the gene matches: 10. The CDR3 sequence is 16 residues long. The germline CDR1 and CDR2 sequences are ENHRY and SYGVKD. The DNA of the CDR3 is TGTGCCATCAGTGTTCTGGGGGGACAGGGGGCGATTGGCTACACCTTC. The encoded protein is CAISVLGGQGAIGYTF.

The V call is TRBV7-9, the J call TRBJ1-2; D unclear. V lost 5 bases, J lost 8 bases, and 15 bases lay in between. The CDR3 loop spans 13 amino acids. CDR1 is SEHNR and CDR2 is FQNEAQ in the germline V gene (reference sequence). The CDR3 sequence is CASSPNSSPGYTF. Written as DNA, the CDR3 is TGTGCCAGCAGCCCGAACTCCTCCCCGGGCTACACCTTC.

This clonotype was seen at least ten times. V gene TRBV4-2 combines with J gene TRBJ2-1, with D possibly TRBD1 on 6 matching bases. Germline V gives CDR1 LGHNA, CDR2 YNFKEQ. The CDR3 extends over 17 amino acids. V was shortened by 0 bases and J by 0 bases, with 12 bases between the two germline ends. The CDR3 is CASSQDLRGGSYNEQFF. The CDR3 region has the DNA TGTGCCAGCAGCCAAGACCTTAGAGGGGGCTCCTACAATGAGCAGTTCTTC.

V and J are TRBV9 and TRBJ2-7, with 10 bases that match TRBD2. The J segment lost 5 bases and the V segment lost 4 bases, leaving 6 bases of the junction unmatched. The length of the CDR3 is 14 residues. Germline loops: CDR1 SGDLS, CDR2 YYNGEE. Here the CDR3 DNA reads TGTGCCAGCAGCCCCAGGACTAGCGGCCACGAGCAGTACTTC. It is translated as CASSPRTSGHEQYF.

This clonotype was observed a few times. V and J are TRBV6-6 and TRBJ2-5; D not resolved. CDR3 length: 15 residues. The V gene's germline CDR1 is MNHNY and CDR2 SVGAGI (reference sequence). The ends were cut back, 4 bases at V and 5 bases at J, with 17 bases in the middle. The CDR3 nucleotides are TGTGCCAGCAGTTCATTCGGCATGGAGTGGGAGACCCAGTACTTC. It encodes CASSSFGMEWETQYF.

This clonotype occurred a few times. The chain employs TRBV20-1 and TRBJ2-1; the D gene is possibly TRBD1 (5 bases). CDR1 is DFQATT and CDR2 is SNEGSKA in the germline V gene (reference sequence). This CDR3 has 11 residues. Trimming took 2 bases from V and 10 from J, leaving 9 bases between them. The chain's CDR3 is CSARRGDEQFF. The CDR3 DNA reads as TGCAGTGCTAGAAGGGGTGACGAGCAGTTCTTC.

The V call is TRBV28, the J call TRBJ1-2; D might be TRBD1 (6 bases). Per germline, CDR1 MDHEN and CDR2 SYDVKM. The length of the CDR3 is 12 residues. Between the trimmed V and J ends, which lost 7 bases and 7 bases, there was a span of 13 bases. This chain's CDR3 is CASKTQGAGYTF. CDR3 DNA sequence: TGTGCCAGCAAGACACAGGGCGCTGGCTACACCTTC.

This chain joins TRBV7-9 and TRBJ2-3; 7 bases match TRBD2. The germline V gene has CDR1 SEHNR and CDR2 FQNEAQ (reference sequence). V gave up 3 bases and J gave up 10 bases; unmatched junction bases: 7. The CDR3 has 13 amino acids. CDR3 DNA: TGTGCCAGCAGCTTCGGTCCGGGAGGCGCGCAGTATTTT. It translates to CASSFGPGGAQYF.

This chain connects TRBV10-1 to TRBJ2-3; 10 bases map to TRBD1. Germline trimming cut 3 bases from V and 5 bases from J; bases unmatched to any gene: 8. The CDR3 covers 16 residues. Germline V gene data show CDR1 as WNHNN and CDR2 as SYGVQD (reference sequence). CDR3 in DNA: TGCGCCAGCAGTGAAGGGGGACAGGGGAACGGAGATACGCAGTATTTT. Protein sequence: CASSEGGQGNGDTQYF.

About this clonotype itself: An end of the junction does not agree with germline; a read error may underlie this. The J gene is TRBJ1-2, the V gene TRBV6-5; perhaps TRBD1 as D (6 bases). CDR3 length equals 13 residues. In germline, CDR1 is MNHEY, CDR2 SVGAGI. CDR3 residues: CANSYPTGDGYTF. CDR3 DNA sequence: TGTGCCAACAGTTACCCGACAGGAGATGGCTACACCTTC.

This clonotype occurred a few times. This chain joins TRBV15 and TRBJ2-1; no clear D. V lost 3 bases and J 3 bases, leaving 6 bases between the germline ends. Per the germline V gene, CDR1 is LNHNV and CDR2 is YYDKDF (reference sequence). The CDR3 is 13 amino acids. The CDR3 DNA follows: TGTGCCACCAGCAGGGGGATCTACAATGAGCAGTTCTTC. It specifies CATSRGIYNEQFF.

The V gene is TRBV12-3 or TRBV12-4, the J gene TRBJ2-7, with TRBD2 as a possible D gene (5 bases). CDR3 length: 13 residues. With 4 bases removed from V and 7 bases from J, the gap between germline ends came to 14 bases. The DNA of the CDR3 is TGTGCCAGCAGTTCCACTAGTGAGAGTGAGCAGTACTTC. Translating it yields CASSSTSESEQYF.

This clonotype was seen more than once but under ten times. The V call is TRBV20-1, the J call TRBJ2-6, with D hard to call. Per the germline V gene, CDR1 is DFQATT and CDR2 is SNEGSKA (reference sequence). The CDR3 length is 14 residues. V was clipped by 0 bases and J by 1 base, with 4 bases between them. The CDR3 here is CSARDSSGANVLTF. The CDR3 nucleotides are TGCAGTGCTAGAGACTCGTCTGGGGCCAACGTCCTGACTTTC.